These T cell receptor beta chains were read from a single sample in a study of graft-versus-host responses after intestinal transplantation. Sequencing was performed with immunoSEQ multiplex PCR; in TCRdb, only in-frame clones are kept and a portion is missing. Here the sample spans around 96,000 clones, approximately 92% being singletons. Here the sequenced sample was PBMCs, taken roughly 68 weeks after intestinal transplant. The receptors shown here come from a human patient who received an intestinal transplant, so some T cells may come from the graft donor. Both conserved end residues are part of each CDR3. The D gene is left open where the match is weak. Clone size is not always given. Where it is, it says once, few, many or a class for expanded clones.

clone_size	v_call	j_call	d_call	cdr3_nt	cdr3_aa
-	TRBV4-1	TRBJ1-6	TRBD1	TGCGCCAGCAGCCGCGGGGACAGGGCAAATTCACCCCTCCACTTT	CASSRGDRANSPLHF
-	TRBV5-1	TRBJ2-1	-	TGCGCCAGCAGCTTGCCCGACACGGGCCATGAGCAGTTCTTC	CASSLPDTGHEQFF
-	TRBV19	TRBJ1-2	-	TGTGCCAGTACCGGGGGGTGGCGCACCTATGGCTACACCTTC	CASTGGWRTYGYTF
-	TRBV20-1	TRBJ1-1	-	TGCAGTGCTCCCAGGGTGACTGAAGCTTTCTTT	CSAPRVTEAFF
-	TRBV4-1	TRBJ2-7	TRBD1	TGCGCCAGCAGCCAGGCCGGGACAGGGAGGGACGAGCAGTACTTC	CASSQAGTGRDEQYF
-	TRBV4-1	TRBJ2-5	TRBD2	TGCGCCAGCAGCCAGGGCGGGGGTGTAATAGCAACCCAGTACTTC	CASSQGGGVIATQYF
once	TRBV4-1	TRBJ2-7	-	TGCGCCAGCAGCCAAGATGCATCCGGGCGCGACTCCTACGAGCAGTACTTC	CASSQDASGRDSYEQYF
-	TRBV11-2	TRBJ1-6	-	TGTGCCAGCAGCTTGGACAGAAATTCACCCCTCCACTTT	CASSLDRNSPLHF
-	TRBV10-3	TRBJ1-2	-	TGTGCCATCAGCCCCGGGGCAGGGCCCACCCTGGGTGGCTACACCTTC	CAISPGAGPTLGGYTF
-	TRBV5-1	TRBJ2-3	TRBD2	TGCGCCAGCAGCGCCACCGGGACTAGCGGGGTACACACAGATACGCAGTATTTT	CASSATGTSGVHTDTQYF
few	TRBV5-6	TRBJ1-4	-	TGTGCCAGCAGCTGGGTTGGGGAAAAACTGTTTTTT	CASSWVGEKLFF
-	TRBV18	TRBJ1-2	-	TGTGCCAGCTCACCACCCGGACCGGGCTTTCGGGGCTACACCTTC	CASSPPGPGFRGYTF
-	TRBV7-8	TRBJ2-2	TRBD2	TGTGCCAGCAGCCCGGGACTAGCGGTCAACACCGGGGAGCTGTTTTTT	CASSPGLAVNTGELFF
-	TRBV5-1	TRBJ1-2	-	TGCGCCAGCAGCTTTTTCGGGGCGGATTCTTATGGCTACACCTTC	CASSFFGADSYGYTF
-	TRBV9	TRBJ2-2	-	TGTGCCAGCAGCGTAGGGGGGGCTAGCACCGGGGAGCTGTTTTTT	CASSVGGASTGELFF